This T cell receptor (beta chain) was captured by sequencing in a study of cytomegalovirus exposure and HLA in healthy donors. Measured with immunoSEQ multiplex PCR; TCRdb has only the in-frame clones, and not every one. The table has about 160,000 clones, about 96% seen once. The sequence was obtained from a woman under 30 in good health and CMV-seronegative. The sequencing input was PBMCs.

CDR3 protein: CASSLDLGELFF. The CDR3 region has the DNA TGTGCCAGCAGCCTTGACTTGGGGGAGCTGTTTTTT. The genes are TRBV7-3 and TRBJ2-2; D uncertain. Germline lookup yields CDR1 SGHTA and CDR2 FQGTGA. The length of the CDR3 is 12 residues. V was shortened by 5 bases and J by 8 bases, with 9 bases between the two germline ends.